A selection of T cell receptor beta chains follows, all from one sample in a study of cytomegalovirus exposure and HLA in healthy donors. This table comes from immunoSEQ multiplex PCR, and its TCRdb copy is limited to in-frame clones, with some not included. The sample gives 130,000 or so clones, around 8.5% of which show up once; 5.5% is in the top ten. The sequenced sample was PBMCs. The receptors were sampled from a man aged 40-49 years in good health and CMV-seronegative. Both conserved end residues are part of each CDR3. D genes are given only for firm matches. Where a row states a size, it is once, few, many or the class of an expanded clone; other rows omit it.

j_gene: TRBJ1-2; v_gene: TRBV11-2; d_gene: .; abundance: .; CDR3aa: CASSPGTAQSGYTF; CDR3nt: TGTGCCAGCAGCCCCGGGACTGCGCAAAGTGGCTACACCTTC
j_gene: TRBJ2-1; v_gene: TRBV5-1; d_gene: TRBD1; abundance: .; CDR3aa: CASSLGTGSYNEQFF; CDR3nt: TGCGCCAGCAGCCTCGGGACAGGATCGTACAATGAGCAGTTCTTC
j_gene: TRBJ1-3; v_gene: TRBV7-8; d_gene: .; abundance: few; CDR3aa: CASSFIPGARGNTIYF; CDR3nt: TGTGCCAGCAGCTTCATACCAGGGGCGCGAGGAAACACCATATATTTT
j_gene: TRBJ1-2; v_gene: TRBV2; d_gene: .; abundance: .; CDR3aa: CASGDTYGYTF; CDR3nt: TGTGCCAGCGGAGATACGTATGGCTACACCTTC
j_gene: TRBJ1-1; v_gene: TRBV19; d_gene: .; abundance: few; CDR3aa: CASSTAGQGITEAFF; CDR3nt: TGTGCCAGTAGTACCGCTGGCCAGGGAATCACTGAAGCTTTCTTT
j_gene: TRBJ2-2; v_gene: TRBV2; d_gene: TRBD2; abundance: few; CDR3aa: CASSYERGGDTGELFF; CDR3nt: TGTGCCAGCAGCTATGAGCGGGGGGGCGACACCGGGGAGCTGTTTTTT
j_gene: TRBJ2-3; v_gene: TRBV5-1; d_gene: TRBD2; abundance: .; CDR3aa: CASSFGGGRTDTQYF; CDR3nt: TGCGCCAGCAGCTTCGGGGGGGGGCGCACAGATACGCAGTATTTT
j_gene: TRBJ1-1; v_gene: TRBV7-8; d_gene: .; abundance: few; CDR3aa: CASSLRLDTEAFF; CDR3nt: TGTGCCAGCAGCTTGCGGTTGGACACTGAAGCTTTCTTT
j_gene: TRBJ1-3; v_gene: TRBV5-1; d_gene: TRBD1; abundance: .; CDR3aa: CASSLTPQGADTIYF; CDR3nt: TGCGCCAGCAGCTTGACCCCGCAGGGGGCAGACACCATATATTTT
j_gene: TRBJ1-1; v_gene: TRBV9; d_gene: .; abundance: few; CDR3aa: CASSPSGWGNTEAFF; CDR3nt: TGTGCCAGCAGCCCCAGCGGGTGGGGAAACACTGAAGCTTTCTTT
j_gene: TRBJ2-2; v_gene: TRBV5-4; d_gene: .; abundance: .; CDR3aa: CASSPPGHNTGELFF; CDR3nt: TGTGCCAGCAGCCCTCCGGGACACAACACCGGGGAGCTGTTTTTT
j_gene: TRBJ2-7; v_gene: TRBV28; d_gene: TRBD2; abundance: few; CDR3aa: CASSSRGLAGGNEQYF; CDR3nt: TGTGCCAGCAGTTCCAGGGGACTAGCGGGGGGGAACGAGCAGTACTTC
j_gene: TRBJ2-5; v_gene: TRBV27; d_gene: TRBD2; abundance: few; CDR3aa: CASSWGLAETQYF; CDR3nt: TGTGCCAGCAGTTGGGGACTAGCGGAGACCCAGTACTTC